In this sample, the clone carrying this T cell receptor (beta chain) turned up a few times. Its antigen is still unknown. From RNA transcripts, TCR beta CDR3 regions were amplified. HTBI primers drove first-round RT-PCR of the TCR CDR3. MiXCR, applied by TCRdb to the multiplex PCR reads, yields one record per CDR3 protein. The data contain about 610,000 distinct CDR3 sequences, 14% to 15% of them singletons. The source of the sample is a study of T cells in Graves' hyperthyroidism and ophthalmopathy. CDR3 size: 13 residues. Trimming removed 5 bases from V and 6 bases from J; junction bases left unmatched: 7. Per the germline V gene, CDR1 is SGHNT and CDR2 is YENEEA. Disease lasting under 3 months, a NOSPECS grade of at least 4, and a Clinical Activity Score of at least 3 were features of the ophthalmopathy patients. The study excluded patients with uncontrolled infection, other autoimmune disease, pregnancy or lactation.

Study observations and caveats: Ophthalmopathy was identified by the model a median around 6.9 months ahead of onset. Expanded thyroid clonotypes (above 0.001) were mostly also found in blood.

This sequence was found in a woman between 35 and 50 years old with Graves' ophthalmopathy. V gene TRBV11-3 combines with J gene TRBJ2-7; 7 positions agree with TRBD2. The sample taken for sequencing was blood. The CDR3 spells CASSQGLTGEQYF. The CDR3 coding sequence is TGTGCCAGCAGCCAGGGACTAACCGGCGAGCAGTACTTC.